Listed below are T cell receptor beta chains from one sample, sequenced in a study of T-cell memory formation after mild COVID-19. Each CDR3 protein is one row after TCRdb ran MiXCR on the 5' RACE reads. The sample has almost 250,000 distinct CDR3 sequences, 15% to 19% seen once; the top ten hold more than 2%. The material sequenced was PBMCs or a T cell subset sorted from them (not recorded which). These receptors all stem from an adult woman who had mild COVID-19 (a few samples of this study predate the infection). Cell type and time point are not known. The conserved cysteine and the conserved F or W are not part of the CDR3 here.

J gene: TRBJ2-3
V gene: TRBV7-3
CDR3 protein: ASSPTISSGGDDTQY

J gene: TRBJ1-5
V gene: TRBV24-1
CDR3 protein: ASRDRGASNQPQH

J gene: TRBJ2-3
V gene: TRBV5-1
CDR3 protein: ASSLASGASTDTQY

J gene: TRBJ2-7
V gene: TRBV18
CDR3 protein: ASSPAAGGGHEQY

J gene: TRBJ1-1
V gene: TRBV2
CDR3 protein: ASTGEQGAEAF

J gene: TRBJ2-4
V gene: TRBV12-3/TRBV12-4
CDR3 protein: ASSFGGSAKNIQY

J gene: TRBJ2-7
V gene: TRBV15
CDR3 protein: ATSRVIGTGSREGQY

J gene: TRBJ2-5
V gene: TRBV6-4
CDR3 protein: ASTCGTGGETQY

J gene: TRBJ2-7
V gene: TRBV20-1
CDR3 protein: SARVARGHLLSPYEQY

J gene: TRBJ2-7
V gene: TRBV9
CDR3 protein: ASSVEADSSYEQY